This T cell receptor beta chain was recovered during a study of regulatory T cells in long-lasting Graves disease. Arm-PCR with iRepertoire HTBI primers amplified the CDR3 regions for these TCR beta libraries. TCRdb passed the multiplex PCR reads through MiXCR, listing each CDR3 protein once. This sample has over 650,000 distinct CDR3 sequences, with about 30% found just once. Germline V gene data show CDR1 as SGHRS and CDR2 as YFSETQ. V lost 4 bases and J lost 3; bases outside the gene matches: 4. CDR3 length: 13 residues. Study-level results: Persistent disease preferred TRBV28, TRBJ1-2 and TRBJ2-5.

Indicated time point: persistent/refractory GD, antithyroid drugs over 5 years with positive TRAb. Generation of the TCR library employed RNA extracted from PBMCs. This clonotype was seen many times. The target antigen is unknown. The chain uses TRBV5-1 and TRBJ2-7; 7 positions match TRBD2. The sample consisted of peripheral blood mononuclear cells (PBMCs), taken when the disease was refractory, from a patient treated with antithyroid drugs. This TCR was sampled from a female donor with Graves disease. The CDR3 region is CASSRGGDYEQYF. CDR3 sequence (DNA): TGCGCCAGCAGCAGGGGAGGGGACTACGAGCAGTACTTC.